This TCR beta chain was recovered during a study of radiation and T cells in renal cell carcinoma. A note on this clone: The antigen is undetermined.

The time point here: blood 4 weeks post-SBRT, at nephrectomy. Treatment described: 15 Gy SBRT to primary tumor, nephrectomy 4 weeks later. Nephrectomy followed 15 Gy stereotactic body radiation by 4 weeks. Radiation-treated patients gave blood at baseline, week 2 and week 4. Clear cell pathology was present in this patient's renal cell carcinoma. Here immunoSEQ multiplex PCR was the method, and the copy in TCRdb shows in-frame clones only, minus some. The sample has 120,000 to 150,000 clones, about 86% seen once. Whole-study results and caveats: No pretreatment tumor biopsies were available for baseline clonotypes.

Germline-derived CDR1 and CDR2 are SGDLS and YYNGEE. Trimming stripped 3 bases from V and 4 bases from J, with 13 bases between. The CDR3 length is 14 residues. The starting material was blood, obtained from a patient whose treatment included radiotherapy and nephrectomy. The chain recombines TRBV9 with TRBJ2-5; maybe TRBD1 (6 bases). The sequence derives from a woman aged 50 to 60 with renal cell carcinoma. The CDR3 sequence is CASSANRVGETQYF. The CDR3 DNA reads as TGTGCCAGCAGCGCCAACAGGGTTGGAGAGACCCAGTACTTC.